The clone carrying this TCR beta chain occurred a few times. The V and J ends lost 3 bases and 1 base respectively, with 13 bases between them. Germline lookup yields CDR1 SGHVS and CDR2 FQNEAQ. The CDR3 is made up of 15 amino acids. The library targeted TCRbeta and was prepared with unique molecular identifiers. Using its own MiXCR run on the PCR reads, TCRdb lists one record per CDR3 protein. Here the sample spans about 610,000 distinct CDR3 sequences, over 9.5% being singletons. The data are from a study of T-cell reconstitution after alpha-beta-depleted transplantation in children. V is TRBV7-8 and J is TRBJ2-7; TRBD1 might be the D (6 bases). Sequenced here: PBMCs from the stem cell graft donor, sampled from the stem cell graft. The TCR comes from a human donor who donated a stem cell graft to a child with acute myeloid leukemia. CDR3 DNA sequence: TGTGCCAGCAGCTTTCCCGGGACATTATCCTACGAGCAGTACTTC. It codes for CASSFPGTLSYEQYF.